These 8 T cell receptor beta chains share one sample of origin, sequenced in a study of human T cells and chemical hapten exposure. Each CDR3 protein is one row after TCRdb ran MiXCR on the RACE reads. Of about 96,000 distinct CDR3 sequences listed, 7.5% to 10% are singletons. Time point: patch test 2, 6 weeks after DPC sensitization. Specified treatment: therapeutic diphenylcyclopropenone sensitization with weekly scalp DPC. This sample comprised whole blood, obtained in connection with sensitization to the hapten diphenylcyclopropenone (DPC). Receptors originate from a woman aged 40 to 50 with alopecia areata. Some clones in this sample may be carry-over from other donors' samples.

This clonotype has ten or more counts. In nucleotides, the CDR3 is TGTGCCAGCAGTTTATGGGGATCCGGTGACACTGAAGCTTTCTTT. Protein product: CASSLWGSGDTEAFF. J is TRBJ1-1 and V is TRBV27; D gene unclear. Germline V gene lookup returns CDR1 MNHEY and CDR2 SMNVEV (reference sequence). The V end was cut by 1 base, the J end by 3 bases, with 12 bases between. The CDR3 is 15 residues long.

This clonotype was counted ten times or more. The chain combines TRBV5-1 with TRBJ2-1; D might be TRBD1 (6 bases). This CDR3 is built from 11 residues. V gave up 3 bases and J gave up 10 bases, with 8 bases separating them. CDR1 is SGHRS and CDR2 is YFSETQ in the germline V gene. In DNA, the CDR3 is TGCGCCAGCAGCTCCCAGGGGGAGCAGTTCTTC. It encodes CASSSQGEQFF.

The CDR3 region has the DNA TGTGCCAGCAGGATTGGCGCCCAAGAGACCCAGTACTTC. The encoded protein is CASRIGAQETQYF. The chain employs TRBV12-3 or TRBV12-4 and TRBJ2-5; D unresolved. V gave up 6 bases and J gave up 1 base, with 9 bases separating them. This CDR3 region has 13 residues.

This chain connects TRBV18 to TRBJ2-7, with 9 bases fitting TRBD1. The CDR3 is 14 amino acids. Trimming removed 2 bases from V and 6 bases from J; junction bases left unmatched: 5. Germline V CDR1 and CDR2: KGHSH, LQKENI. As DNA, the CDR3 is TGTGCCAGCTCACCAGGGACAGGGAACTGCGAGCAGTACTTC. Translated: CASSPGTGNCEQYF.

Many counts were recorded for this clonotype. Here the CDR3 DNA reads TGTGCCAGCAGCCAAGGACTCGGTCAGCCCCAGCATTTT. It encodes CASSQGLGQPQHF. This rearrangement joins TRBV3-1 to TRBJ1-5; D gene unclear. V was cut by 1 base and J by 6 bases, with 7 bases left in between. CDR1 is LGHDT and CDR2 is YNNKEL in the germline V gene (reference sequence). CDR3 length equals 13 residues.

This clonotype occurred many times. This chain links TRBV9 with TRBJ2-1; a possible D gene is TRBD2 (5 bases). Trimming cost V 4 bases and J 5 bases, with 13 bases left between them. The germline CDR1 and CDR2 sequences are SGDLS and YYNGEE. The CDR3 extends over 14 amino acids. The CDR3 bases are TGTGCCAGCAGCCCTCGGACGGGGAACAATGAGCAGTTCTTC. Translation gives CASSPRTGNNEQFF. Supplemented by reference TRBV9 and TRBJ2-1, the full variable domain reads DSGVTQTPKHLITATGQRVTLRCSPRSGDLSVYWYQQSLDQGLQFLIQYYNGEERAKGNILERFSAQQFPDLHSELNLSSLELGDSALYFCASSPRTGNNEQFFGPGTRLTVL.

This clonotype came up many times. The V call is TRBV4-3, the J call TRBJ2-7, with D possibly being TRBD2 (6 bases). V lost 1 base, J lost 2 bases, and 15 bases lay in between. Germline V gives CDR1 LGHNA, CDR2 YSLEER. This CDR3 is 16 amino acids long. The CDR3 here is CASSQVTGVLPYEQYF. As DNA, the CDR3 is TGCGCCAGCAGCCAAGTTACGGGAGTATTGCCCTACGAGCAGTACTTC.

V is TRBV4-3 and J is TRBJ1-5; D gene ambiguous. Trimming removed 0 bases from V and 2 bases from J, with 8 bases in between. This CDR3 comprises 15 residues. The germline V gene encodes CDR1 LGHNA and CDR2 YSLEER. CDR3 sequence reads: CASSQDWQGNQPQHF. The CDR3 nucleotides are TGCGCCAGCAGCCAAGACTGGCAGGGCAATCAGCCCCAGCATTTT.